The present TCR beta chain was sequenced within a study of Ad26.COV2.S vaccination and SARS-CoV-2 variants. Findings of the study overall: Researchers reported similar non-spike TCR breadth in vaccine and placebo recipients.

This clone was seen once. Its antigen is not identified. The repertoire was sequenced with immunoSEQ multiplex PCR; TCRdb's copy has only in-frame clones and lacks some. The sample lists over 400,000 clones, 92% occurring once. The CDR3 sequence is 16 residues long. Looked up from germline, CDR1 is MNHEY and CDR2 is SVGAGI. Germline trimming cut 6 bases from V and 1 base from J; bases unmatched to any gene: 8. Treatment noted: around 19 received Ad26.COV2.S at low or high dose, single or two shots; 5 received placebo; per-sample allocation not given. The samples were gathered on day 63 after the first injection of vaccine or placebo.

This specimen was peripheral blood, taken in a trial of Ad26.COV2.S vaccine versus placebo. V is TRBV6-5 and J is TRBJ2-7; TRBD2 matches 11 bases. The sequence came from a person between 18 and 59 years old who received the Ad26.COV2.S COVID-19 vaccine or a placebo. The CDR3 nucleotides are TGTGCCAGCAGCTACCATAGACTAGCGGGGTCCTACGAGCAGTACTTC. Protein sequence: CASSYHRLAGSYEQYF.